Listed below are T cell receptor beta chains from one sample, sequenced in a study of blood T cells in healthy people across ages. TCRdb re-called the 5' RACE reads through MiXCR, storing one row per CDR3 protein. The table shows some 900,000 distinct CDR3 sequences, with approximately 49% occurring only once. Sequencing input: blood. These receptors were taken from a man aged 30-40 years in good health. Both conserved end residues are part of each CDR3. A D gene is named only where the DNA matches it firmly. Size values are once, few and many counts, or a class for expanded clones, and some rows have none.

>-|TRBD2|TRBJ2-2|TRBV20-1
CSARARTSPNTGELFF
TGCAGTGCTAGAGCTAGGACTAGCCCAAACACCGGGGAGCTGTTTTTT
>few|-|TRBJ2-5|TRBV9
CASSVGWAVETQYF
TGTGCCAGCAGCGTAGGCTGGGCAGTAGAGACCCAGTACTTC
>-|TRBD2|TRBJ2-7|TRBV4-3
CASSPTTSGYEQYF
TGCGCCAGCAGCCCTACGACTAGCGGCTACGAGCAGTACTTC
>-|TRBD1|TRBJ2-5|TRBV4-2
CASSQLGTGLETQYF
TGTGCCAGCAGCCAATTGGGGACAGGGCTAGAGACCCAGTACTTC
>few|TRBD2|TRBJ2-3|TRBV2
CASRPIGGRDTQYF
TGTGCCAGCAGGCCAATCGGGGGGAGAGATACGCAGTATTTT
>few|TRBD1|TRBJ2-4|TRBV27
CASSAGTGGFAKNIQYF
TGTGCCAGCAGTGCCGGGACAGGGGGCTTCGCCAAAAACATTCAGTACTTC
>-|-|TRBJ2-3|TRBV9
CASSVEGAVATDTQYF
TGTGCCAGCAGCGTAGAGGGTGCGGTAGCGACAGATACGCAGTATTTT
>-|-|TRBJ1-5|TRBV12-3/TRBV12-4
CASSFMISNQPQHF
TGTGCCAGCAGTTTCATGATTAGCAATCAGCCCCAGCATTTT
>-|TRBD1|TRBJ1-1|TRBV2
CASSMDREAFF
TGTGCCAGCAGTATGGACAGGGAAGCTTTCTTT
>-|-|TRBJ2-3|TRBV6-5
CASSYLQTGSTDTQYF
TGTGCCAGCAGTTACCTCCAAACAGGCAGCACAGATACGCAGTATTTT
>few|-|TRBJ2-7|TRBV20-1
CSSLGQESYEQYF
TGCAGTAGCTTAGGGCAGGAGTCCTACGAGCAGTACTTC
>few|-|TRBJ2-5|TRBV5-6
CASSLWTGETQYF
TGTGCCAGCAGCCTCTGGACTGGGGAGACCCAGTACTTC
>few|TRBD2|TRBJ2-3|TRBV5-1
CASSLGLAARTDTQYF
TGCGCCAGCAGCTTGGGACTAGCGGCCCGCACAGATACGCAGTATTTT
>-|TRBD2|TRBJ2-5|TRBV10-3
CAISEPSGAHQETQYF
TGTGCCATCAGTGAGCCCAGCGGGGCCCACCAAGAGACCCAGTACTTC
>-|-|TRBJ2-1|TRBV30
CAWSWGVGEQFF
TGTGCCTGGAGTTGGGGAGTTGGTGAGCAGTTCTTC
>-|TRBD2|TRBJ2-5|TRBV20-1
CSASSGLALETQYF
TGCAGTGCTAGTAGTGGACTAGCTTTAGAGACCCAGTACTTC
>-|-|TRBJ2-7|TRBV6-5
CASSRLPEVSTEQYF
TGTGCCAGCAGTCGCCTTCCCGAGGTTTCAACCGAGCAGTACTTC
>-|TRBD2|TRBJ2-5|TRBV2
CASSRTSGGANEQYF
TGTGCCAGCAGTCGGACTAGCGGGGGGGCAAATGAGCAGTACTTC
>-|TRBD1|TRBJ2-7|TRBV7-9
CASSFPQGQGINEQYF
TGTGCCAGCAGCTTCCCCCAAGGACAGGGTATCAACGAGCAGTACTTC
>-|-|TRBJ1-5|TRBV2
CASSEWRSNQPQHF
TGTGCCAGCAGTGAATGGAGGAGCAATCAGCCCCAGCATTTT
>few|TRBD2|TRBJ2-1|TRBV24-1
CATSDQTGTTSSYNEQFF
TGTGCCACCAGTGATCAAACCGGGACTACGAGCTCCTACAATGAGCAGTTCTTC
>-|TRBD2|TRBJ2-3|TRBV7-8
CASSTQRGGTDTQYF
TGTGCCAGCAGCACCCAGCGGGGGGGAACAGATACGCAGTATTTT
>-|TRBD2|TRBJ2-3|TRBV3-1
CATNPTSGGGQDTQYF
TGTGCCACCAACCCGACTAGCGGGGGGGGTCAAGATACGCAGTATTTT
>-|-|TRBJ2-7|TRBV7-2
CASSPRYLGEQYF
TGTGCCAGCAGCCCCCGGTACTTGGGCGAGCAGTACTTC
>-|TRBD1|TRBJ1-5|TRBV10-3
CAISESGTGGSQPQHF
TGTGCCATCAGTGAATCCGGGACAGGGGGCTCTCAGCCCCAGCATTTT
>-|TRBD1|TRBJ2-3|TRBV28
CASRRTGAPASTDTQYF
TGTGCCTCAAGACGGACAGGGGCTCCCGCTAGCACAGATACGCAGTATTTT
>-|TRBD2|TRBJ2-7|TRBV6-5
CASSIGGASYNEQYF
TGTGCCAGCAGTATCGGGGGGGCGTCCTACAATGAGCAGTACTTC
>-|-|TRBJ1-1|TRBV20-1
CSAPRNFKDTEAFF
TGCAGTGCCCCAAGAAATTTTAAGGACACTGAAGCTTTCTTT
>few|TRBD2|TRBJ2-1|TRBV7-3
CASSYGLAGAGDEQFF
TGTGCCAGCAGCTATGGACTAGCGGGGGCAGGAGATGAGCAGTTCTTC
>few|-|TRBJ2-2|TRBV6-2/TRBV6-3
CASSWDGELFF
TGTGCCAGCAGTTGGGACGGGGAGCTGTTTTTT
>many|TRBD1|TRBJ2-3|TRBV29-1
CSVGDRGQNTQYF
TGCAGCGTTGGAGACAGGGGGCAAAATACGCAGTATTTT
>few|-|TRBJ2-3|TRBV7-8
CASSARGRTSTDTQYF
TGTGCCAGCAGCGCGCGGGGACGGACTAGCACAGATACGCAGTATTTT
>-|-|TRBJ2-5|TRBV7-9
CASGLLGGLETQYF
TGTGCCAGCGGCTTATTGGGAGGCTTGGAGACCCAGTACTTC
>-|TRBD2|TRBJ2-1|TRBV29-1
CSVGRSSGGASEQFF
TGCAGCGTTGGAAGGAGTAGCGGGGGGGCGAGTGAGCAGTTCTTC
>-|TRBD1|TRBJ1-6|TRBV5-1
CASSAGTVAFNSPLHF
TGCGCCAGCAGCGCTGGGACAGTAGCTTTTAATTCACCCCTCCACTTT
>-|TRBD1|TRBJ1-1|TRBV9
CASSVGGQGERHAFF
TGCGCCAGCAGCGTAGGGGGGCAGGGGGAAAGGCACGCTTTCTTT
>once|TRBD1|TRBJ2-7|TRBV7-2
CASSPPPGTGTYEQYF
TGTGCCAGCAGCCCCCCTCCCGGGACAGGGACCTACGAGCAGTACTTC
>-|-|TRBJ2-1|TRBV2
CASSEGRLFF
TGTGCCAGCAGTGAAGGCCGACTGTTCTTC
>-|-|TRBJ2-7|TRBV18
CASSPSGEQYF
TGTGCCAGCTCACCGTCGGGGGAGCAGTACTTC
>-|-|TRBJ2-5|TRBV12-3/TRBV12-4
CASSTLGDWETQYF
TGTGCCAGCAGTACCCTAGGGGATTGGGAGACCCAGTACTTC
>-|-|TRBJ2-7|TRBV4-1
CASSPTLRGGKTYEQYF
TGCGCCAGCAGCCCCACTCTCAGGGGGGGAAAGACCTACGAGCAGTACTTC
>-|-|TRBJ2-3|TRBV9
CASSTNTADTQYF
TGTGCCAGCAGCACCAACACGGCAGATACGCAGTATTTT
>-|-|TRBJ2-3|TRBV6-2/TRBV6-3
CASSYYVGKADTQYF
TGTGCCAGCAGTTACTACGTGGGGAAAGCAGATACGCAGTATTTT
>-|-|TRBJ2-3|TRBV6-1
CASSEGQAIRTDTQYF
TGTGCCAGCAGCGAAGGGCAGGCCATCCGCACAGATACGCAGTATTTT
>few|-|TRBJ1-2|TRBV4-1
CASSQDRQPSRVPFVPMVRGYTF
TGCGCCAGCAGCCAAGACAGGCAGCCCAGCCGCGTTCCTTTCGTCCCTATGGTTCGTGGCTACACCTTC
>once|TRBD2|TRBJ2-7|TRBV28
CASYGLAPGEQYF
TGTGCCAGCTACGGACTAGCGCCTGGCGAGCAGTACTTC
>few|TRBD2|TRBJ2-1|TRBV5-1
CASKLAGGLDEQFF
TGCGCCAGCAAATTGGCGGGGGGCCTTGATGAGCAGTTCTTC
>few|-|TRBJ2-7|TRBV29-1
CSLRTVSYEQYF
TGCAGCCTAAGGACAGTGTCCTACGAGCAGTACTTC
>few|TRBD1|TRBJ2-5|TRBV5-1
CASSRDSLGETQYF
TGCGCCAGCAGCCGGGACAGTCTGGGGGAGACCCAGTACTTC
>-|-|TRBJ1-2|TRBV7-2
CASSIDSQNYGYTF
TGTGCCAGCAGCATAGACAGCCAGAACTATGGCTACACCTTC
>-|-|TRBJ1-5|TRBV30
CAWSANTGRSPQHF
TGTGCCTGGAGTGCCAACACGGGCAGGTCGCCCCAGCATTTT
>once|-|TRBJ2-1|TRBV28
CASTQAPYNEQFF
TGTGCCAGCACTCAGGCCCCATACAATGAGCAGTTCTTC
>few|TRBD1|TRBJ1-2|TRBV4-2
CASSLPGQGPYGYTF
TGTGCCAGCAGCCTGCCCGGACAGGGTCCCTATGGCTACACCTTC
>-|-|TRBJ2-5|TRBV12-3/TRBV12-4
CATRYGGRQTQYF
TGTGCCACCAGGTATGGGGGCCGTCAGACCCAGTACTTC
>-|TRBD2|TRBJ2-4|TRBV20-1
CSARDLGLAPNIQYF
TGCAGTGCTAGAGATCTGGGACTAGCCCCAAACATTCAGTACTTC
>-|-|TRBJ1-3|TRBV10-3
CAITESTRGAGNTIYF
TGTGCCATCACCGAGTCGACCCGGGGCGCAGGAAACACCATATATTTT
>-|TRBD1|TRBJ2-5|TRBV6-5
CASSYPGQPNEQYF
TGTGCCAGCAGTTACCCGGGACAGCCCAATGAGCAGTACTTC
>-|TRBD1|TRBJ2-1|TRBV12-3/TRBV12-4
CASSRGQGGEFF
TGTGCCAGCAGCCGCGGACAGGGTGGGGAGTTCTTC
>-|-|TRBJ1-6|TRBV28
CATYTIHSGNSPLHF
TGTGCCACCTACACAATCCACTCGGGGAATTCACCCCTCCACTTT
>few|-|TRBJ2-7|TRBV11-1
CASSSDRVYEQYF
TGTGCCAGCAGCTCCGACAGAGTCTACGAGCAGTACTTC